Given below is one T cell receptor beta chain in context. Its antigen remains unknown. Sequencing used cDNA as its template, made by extracting RNA and reverse transcribing it. Some clones are missing from TCRdb's copy, which holds only in-frame ones; the method was immunoSEQ multiplex PCR. The sample includes some 210,000 clones, approximately 70% seen only once; the top ten take approximately 1.2%. The data are from a study of CD8+ T cells in alopecia areata. The length of the CDR3 is 12 residues. Losses at the gene ends were 4 bases for V and 11 bases for J; bases not matched to a gene: 6. The germline CDR1 and CDR2 sequences are SEHNR and FQNEAQ (reference sequence). Findings of the study overall: Significant decreases in scalp clonality and expanded CD8+ clones followed tofacitinib treatment. Because of a solitary nonresponder, the connection of baseline CD8+ expansion to response stays uncertain.

Treatment reported: oral pan-JAK inhibitor, 5-10 mg twice daily. Isolation of CD4+ and CD8+ T cells from PBMCs was achieved by sorting. The chain combines TRBV7-9 with TRBJ1-1, with 8 bases aligning to TRBD1. The sequence derives from a human donor with alopecia areata. Sample: CD4+ T cells sorted from blood, taken at approximately week 42, from a patient treated with tofacitinib. The CDR3 sequence is CASSSQGAGAFF. The CDR3 nucleotides read TGTGCCAGCAGCTCTCAGGGGGCCGGTGCTTTCTTT.